This paragraph covers one T cell receptor beta chain sequence. V lost 6 bases and J 4 bases, leaving 15 bases between the germline ends. CDR1 is SGHDN, CDR2 FVKESK, per germline. CDR3 length: 14 residues. TCRdb's table, derived via immunoSEQ multiplex PCR, lists solely in-frame clones and lacks some. The table includes 100,000 or so clones, more than 75% detected once. This record belongs to a study of OX40 agonist ivuxolimab in advanced cancers. Study context: From roughly 23 to 90 years was the age range, with a mean of approximately 58 years, and around 84% were male.

The TCR sequence derives from an adult with an advanced solid tumor such as melanoma, head and neck, liver or kidney cancer. The chain links TRBV14 to TRBJ1-1; D unresolved. The sample here was CD4+ or CD8+ T cells sorted from blood, taken in a trial of the OX40 agonist ivuxolimab. CDR3 DNA sequence: TGTGCCAGCAGTCGGGTCCTCGGGGTCACTGAAGCTTTCTTT. Translation gives CASSRVLGVTEAFF.